Below, 31 T cell receptor beta chains from the same sample are listed, as sequenced in a study of T cell repertoires in cytomegalovirus infection (dated by TCRdb to about 2019). TCRdb shows the sequencer as Illumina HiSeq 1500. TCRdb reran the public reads through fastp at Q25 and MiXCR, keeping productive beta chains. Each record represents a unique CDR3 protein, reported with the most common genes and DNA among its rows. This sample gives approximately 140,000 distinct CDR3 sequences in total; approximately 9.2% of them show up just once. The ten largest account for about 9.4% of the sample. The source material was PBMCs. These receptors came from a human donor in good health (CMV status not recorded). Some clones in this sample may be carry-over from other donors' samples.

This rearrangement joins TRBV29-1 to TRBJ2-5; 8 nucleotides match TRBD2. The CDR3 is 13 amino acids. J gave up 5 bases and V 8 bases, and 10 bases lay outside the gene matches. Germline CDR1 reads SQVTM; CDR2 reads ANQGSEA. CDR3 protein: CSTDLGGGETQYF. In nucleotides, the CDR3 is TGCAGCACCGACTTAGGCGGGGGGGAGACCCAGTACTTC. Full variable domain (rest looked up from reference TRBV29-1 and TRBJ2-5): SAVISQKPSRDICQRGTSLTIQCQVDSQVTMMFWYRQQPGQSLTLIATANQGSEATYESGFVIDKFPISRPNLTFSTLTVSNMSPEDSSIYLCSTDLGGGETQYFGPGTRLLVL.

This clonotype was counted ten times or more. The chain joins TRBV7-6 to TRBJ2-2, with 8 bases lining up with TRBD2. The CDR3 spans 15 residues. The junction had 2 bases not matched to a gene; V was cut back by 4 bases and J by 1 base. Germline CDR1 and CDR2: SGHVS and FNYEAQ. The CDR3 here is CASSWLAGNTGELFF. CDR3 DNA: TGTGCCAGCAGCTGGCTAGCGGGGAACACCGGGGAGCTGTTTTTT.

This clonotype was observed many times. The chain is built from TRBV2 and TRBJ2-7; 11 bases line up with TRBD2. Germline CDR1 reads SNHLY; CDR2 reads FYNNEI. CDR3 length: 16 amino acids. Trimming cost V 4 bases and J 13 bases; bases outside gene matches: 18. The CDR3 here is CASSGAPGTSGVLPYF. CDR3 sequence (DNA): TGTGCCAGCAGTGGGGCTCCCGGGACTAGCGGAGTGCTCCCTTACTTC.

This clonotype was seen repeatedly, ten times or more. V gene TRBV20-1 combines with J gene TRBJ2-3, with D possibly being TRBD2 (6 bases). The CDR3 covers 14 residues. Trimming took off 4 bases at V and 6 bases at J, with 17 bases between the two ends. Germline CDR1 is DFQATT and CDR2 is SNEGSKA (reference sequence). The CDR3 loop reads CSANPGLQGDTQYF. The CDR3 DNA reads TGCAGTGCTAACCCGGGACTTCAAGGGGATACGCAGTATTTT.

This clonotype came up many times. The chain recombines TRBV5-5 with TRBJ1-2, with D maybe TRBD1 (6 bases). Germline V gene data show CDR1 as SGHKS and CDR2 as YYEKEE (reference sequence). The CDR3 is 14 amino acids. V lost 4 bases and J lost 1, with 11 bases in between. CDR3 region: CASSDGQRNYGYTF. CDR3 nucleotide sequence: TGTGCCAGCAGCGATGGACAGCGTAACTATGGCTACACCTTC. Together with reference TRBV5-5 and TRBJ1-2, the CDR3 gives the full variable domain: DAGVTQSPTHLIKTRGQQVTLRCSPISGHKSVSWYQQVLGQGPQFIFQYYEKEERGRGNFPDRFSARQFPNYSSELNVNALLLGDSALYLCASSDGQRNYGYTFGSGTRLTVV.

This clonotype was observed at least ten times. This chain links TRBV7-2 with TRBJ2-5; maybe TRBD1 (5 bases). The CDR3 runs 14 residues. Germline V gene lookup returns CDR1 SGHTA and CDR2 FQGNSA. V gave up 1 base and J gave up 1 base, with 7 bases separating them. CDR3 nucleotides: TGTGCCAGCAGCTTAGGGGGCCGCCAAGAGACCCAGTACTTC. Translation gives CASSLGGRQETQYF. Variable domain in full (rest from reference TRBV7-2 and TRBJ2-5): GAGVSQSPSNKVTEKGKDVELRCDPISGHTALYWYRQSLGQGLEFLIYFQGNSAPDKSGLPSDRFSAERTGGSVSTLTIQRTQQEDSAVYLCASSLGGRQETQYFGPGTRLLVL.

This clonotype was detected many times. The chain uses TRBV28 and TRBJ1-1; 9 positions match TRBD1. The germline V gene encodes CDR1 MDHEN and CDR2 SYDVKM. The CDR3 contains 14 residues. Trimming removed 6 bases from V and 1 base from J; junction bases left unmatched: 3. This CDR3 reads CASSLTGGNTEAFF. Written as DNA, the CDR3 is TGTGCCAGCAGCTTGACAGGGGGGAACACTGAAGCTTTCTTT.

The V and J genes are TRBV28 and TRBJ2-6, with D hard to call. V gave up 6 bases and J gave up 2 bases, with 11 bases separating them. The CDR3 runs to 15 residues. Germline V gene lookup returns CDR1 MDHEN and CDR2 SYDVKM. The CDR3 region is CASSPPWAGANVLTF. CDR3 coding DNA: TGTGCCAGCAGCCCGCCCTGGGCTGGGGCCAACGTCCTGACTTTC.

This clonotype occurred many times. V gene TRBV2 combines with J gene TRBJ2-7, with D possibly being TRBD2 (6 bases). The germline CDR1 and CDR2 sequences are SNHLY and FYNNEI. The V end was cut by 7 bases, the J end by 0 bases, with 19 bases between. The CDR3 runs 16 residues. The CDR3 region is CASTPPGRESSYEQYF. The CDR3 coding sequence is TGTGCCAGCACCCCCCCGGGACGGGAGAGCTCCTACGAGCAGTACTTC.

This clonotype was seen ten or more times. CDR3 DNA sequence: TGCAGTGCCGAAGGTCGAGGGGCTGGGGCCAACGTCCTGACTTTC. Amino acid sequence: CSAEGRGAGANVLTF. The gene calls are TRBV20-1 and TRBJ2-6; TRBD1 or TRBD2 may be the D gene (5 bases each). Deletions cut 6 bases from V and 2 bases from J, with 14 bases between. The germline V gene has CDR1 DFQATT and CDR2 SNEGSKA (reference sequence). The CDR3 has 15 residues.

This clonotype was counted a few times. CDR3 DNA: TGCAGCGCCGCGGGACATTTGAACACTGAAGCTTTCTTT. Translating gives CSAAGHLNTEAFF. The chain carries TRBV29-1 and TRBJ1-1, with D possibly being TRBD1 (6 bases). CDR3 length equals 13 residues. The germline gives CDR1 SQVTM, CDR2 ANQGSEA. The ends were cut back, 7 bases at V and 0 bases at J, with 12 bases in the middle.

This clonotype was found many times. This chain connects TRBV7-9 to TRBJ1-1; D is unresolved. Germline assignment: CDR1 SEHNR and CDR2 FQNEAQ (reference sequence). V shed 4 bases and J shed 2 bases, with 8 bases lying between them. CDR3 length equals 13 residues. CDR3 nucleotide sequence: TGTGCCAGCAGCTCCTCCGTTAACACTGAAGCTTTCTTT. This translates into CASSSSVNTEAFF.

This clonotype was observed at least ten times. For the CDR3, the DNA is TGCGCCAGCAGCTTGGTCCCTAATGAAAAACTGTTTTTT. This sequence encodes CASSLVPNEKLFF. The gene calls are TRBV5-1 and TRBJ1-4, with D unclear. V was clipped by 0 bases and J by 3 bases, with 3 bases between them. The CDR3 is 13 residues long. Germline assignment: CDR1 SGHRS and CDR2 YFSETQ. The variable domain in full, completed from reference TRBV5-1 and TRBJ1-4, reads KAGVTQTPRYLIKTRGQQVTLSCSPISGHRSVSWYQQTPGQGLQFLFEYFSETQRNKGNFPGRFSGRQFSNSRSEMNVSTLELGDSALYLCASSLVPNEKLFFGSGTQLSVL.

This clonotype was observed many times. CDR3 DNA sequence: TGTGCCAGCACCCTAATAATCTGGGACACGGCGAACACCGGGGAGCTGTTTTTT. Translation gives CASTLIIWDTANTGELFF. V is TRBV7-8 and J is TRBJ2-2; the D gene is possibly TRBD1 (6 bases). V was shortened by 7 bases and J by 0 bases, with 21 bases between the two germline ends. The CDR3 extends over 18 amino acids. Germline-derived CDR1 and CDR2 are SGHVS and FQNEAQ.

This clonotype was counted at least ten times. The rearrangement uses TRBV24-1 and TRBJ2-1; unclear D gene. The CDR3 is made up of 11 amino acids. Germline V CDR1 and CDR2: KGHDR, SFDVKD. V was pared by 0 bases and J by 9 bases, with 2 bases between. The CDR3 protein is CATSDLIEQFF. The CDR3 DNA reads as TGTGCCACCAGTGATTTGATTGAGCAGTTCTTC.

This clonotype appeared many times. The chain combines TRBV7-2 with TRBJ1-4; TRBD1 is a possible D gene (6 bases). V was pared by 3 bases and J by 8 bases, with 13 bases between. The CDR3 totals 14 residues. Per germline, CDR1 SGHTA and CDR2 FQGNSA. The CDR3 sequence is CASSLGTRSEKLFF. Here the CDR3 DNA reads TGTGCCAGCAGCTTGGGGACACGGTCAGAAAAACTGTTTTTT.

The chain links TRBV29-1 to TRBJ2-3, with 7 bases identical to TRBD2. Trimming cost V 8 bases and J 1 base; bases outside gene matches: 3. The germline V gene has CDR1 SQVTM and CDR2 ANQGSEA. The CDR3 extends over 12 amino acids. Here the CDR3 DNA reads TGCAGCACTAGCGAAGGCACAGATACGCAGTATTTT. Protein sequence: CSTSEGTDTQYF.

This clonotype was seen many times. The gene calls are TRBV7-9 and TRBJ2-3; the match to TRBD2 covers 8 bases. The junction had 7 bases not matched to a gene; V was cut back by 5 bases and J by 6 bases. The CDR3 totals 14 residues. Germline CDR1 and CDR2: SEHNR and FQNEAQ (reference sequence). The CDR3 loop reads CASSPGGAADTQYF. CDR3 DNA sequence: TGTGCCAGCAGCCCCGGGGGGGCAGCCGATACGCAGTATTTT.

This chain connects TRBV2 to TRBJ2-2, with 7 bases that match TRBD2. Germline values: CDR1 SNHLY, CDR2 FYNNEI. V shed 11 bases, J shed 0 bases, and the junction held 12 bases outside the gene matches. The CDR3 covers 16 residues. For the CDR3, the DNA is TGTGCCTCGAGGCTAGCGGACGCCCCGAACACCGGGGAGCTGTTTTTT. Translated: CASRLADAPNTGELFF.

This clonotype was observed many times. The V gene is TRBV5-1, the J gene TRBJ1-3; D is unclear. Trimming removed 0 bases at V and 0 bases at J, with 10 bases between. The CDR3 sequence is 16 residues long. Germline lookup yields CDR1 SGHRS and CDR2 YFSETQ. This chain's CDR3 is CASSLDSISSGNTIYF. Written as DNA, the CDR3 is TGCGCCAGCAGCTTGGACTCGATTAGCTCTGGAAACACCATATATTTT.

This clonotype was recorded many times. The gene calls are TRBV5-5 and TRBJ1-5, with 8 bases identical to TRBD1. Unmatched junction bases numbered 2, after V lost 0 bases and J lost 0 bases. The CDR3 spans 16 residues. Germline-derived CDR1 and CDR2 are SGHKS and YYEKEE (reference sequence). In nucleotides, the CDR3 is TGTGCCAGCAGCTTGGGGACAGGGAATAGCAATCAGCCCCAGCATTTT. Translated, it gives CASSLGTGNSNQPQHF.

V gene TRBV20-1 combines with J gene TRBJ2-1; 12 nucleotides agree with TRBD2. The CDR3 extends over 17 amino acids. The junction had 12 bases not matched to a gene; V was cut back by 5 bases and J by 4 bases. Looked up from germline, CDR1 is DFQATT and CDR2 is SNEGSKA (reference sequence). The CDR3: CSASTSGGTFVYNEQFF. The CDR3 region has the DNA TGCAGTGCTTCAACTAGCGGGGGGACCTTCGTATACAATGAGCAGTTCTTC.

Many counts were recorded for this clonotype. The genes are TRBV29-1 and TRBJ1-5, with D possibly TRBD1 on 6 matching bases. CDR3 length: 14 residues. The ends were cut back, 6 bases at V and 0 bases at J, with 12 bases in the middle. Germline lookup yields CDR1 SQVTM and CDR2 ANQGSEA. The CDR3 sequence is CSVGTRNSNQPQHF. The DNA of the CDR3 is TGCAGCGTCGGGACACGGAATAGCAATCAGCCCCAGCATTTT.

This clonotype occurred many times. This chain joins TRBV2 and TRBJ2-2; 8 bases line up with TRBD2. Germline loops: CDR1 SNHLY, CDR2 FYNNEI. The junction had 7 bases not matched to a gene; V was cut back by 8 bases and J by 2 bases. The CDR3 runs to 15 residues. The DNA of the CDR3 is TGTGCCAGCGGCGGGCGGGGGGTTAACACCGGGGAGCTGTTTTTT. Protein product: CASGGRGVNTGELFF.

This clonotype was found many times. The chain has TRBV5-6 and TRBJ2-3; perhaps TRBD2 as D (6 bases). Trimming shortened V by 7 bases and J by 4 bases, and 22 bases separated the two germline ends. This CDR3 is 16 amino acids long. Germline values: CDR1 SGHDT, CDR2 YYEEEE. The CDR3 spells CASASGPNENADTQYF. The CDR3 coding sequence is TGTGCCAGCGCGAGCGGGCCGAACGAAAACGCAGATACGCAGTATTTT.

This clonotype was seen repeatedly, ten times or more. The V gene is TRBV7-2, the J gene TRBJ1-1; weak D call: TRBD1 (6 bases). Germline assignment: CDR1 SGHTA and CDR2 FQGNSA. V was clipped by 1 base and J by 4 bases, with 10 bases between them. The CDR3 spans 14 residues. The CDR3 here is CASSLGGGVTEAFF. The DNA for the CDR3 is TGTGCCAGCAGCTTAGGAGGGGGGGTCACTGAAGCTTTCTTT.

On this clonotype itself: This may arise from a read error, as a much more abundant clone is one base away. The V call is TRBV25-1, the J call TRBJ2-1; D tentatively reads TRBD1 or TRBD2 (5 bases each). Germline CDR1 and CDR2: MGHDK and SYGVNS. The V end was cut by 5 bases, the J end by 8 bases, with 19 bases between. This CDR3 comprises 15 residues. Written as DNA, the CDR3 is TGTGCCAGCAGTTCGTCCCGGTTCCGGGGCGATGAGCAGTTCTTC. It translates to CASSSSRFRGDEQFF.

This clonotype has more than one count but fewer than ten. The chain combines TRBV28 with TRBJ1-5; D not resolved. V lost 5 bases, J lost 6 bases, and 8 bases lay in between. The CDR3 is 12 residues long. Germline CDR1 MDHEN, CDR2 SYDVKM. The CDR3 DNA is TGTGCCAGCAGTATCATAGGTCAGCCCCAGCATTTT. This codes for CASSIIGQPQHF. Full variable domain (missing parts from reference TRBV28 and TRBJ1-5): DVKVTQSSRYLVKRTGEKVFLECVQDMDHENMFWYRQDPGLGLRLIYFSYDVKMKEKGDIPEGYSVSREKKERFSLILESASTNQTSMYLCASSIIGQPQHFGDGTRLSIL.

This clonotype appeared many times. The V call is TRBV7-2, the J call TRBJ1-4, with D unresolved. The ends were cut back, 2 bases at V and 8 bases at J, with 12 bases in the middle. Germline loops: CDR1 SGHTA, CDR2 FQGNSA. The CDR3 is 14 residues long. CDR3 in amino acids: CASSLNGPGEKLFF. The CDR3 region has the DNA TGTGCCAGCAGCTTAAACGGGCCAGGAGAAAAACTGTTTTTT.

This clonotype has at least ten counts. This rearrangement joins TRBV10-3 to TRBJ2-3, with 12 bases that match TRBD2. CDR1 is ENHRY and CDR2 is SYGVKD in the germline V gene. V shed 6 bases, J shed 3 bases, and the junction held 7 bases outside the gene matches. The CDR3 runs to 16 residues. CDR3 protein: CAIRRTSGEQTDTQYF. The DNA for the CDR3 is TGTGCCATCAGACGGACTAGCGGGGAACAAACAGATACGCAGTATTTT.

This clonotype was observed at least ten times. The chain uses TRBV9 and TRBJ2-5; 14 nucleotides agree with TRBD2. The germline CDR1 and CDR2 sequences are SGDLS and YYNGEE. J lost 6 bases, V lost 5 bases, and 12 bases had no gene match. The CDR3 is made up of 17 amino acids. CDR3 amino acids: CASSLGLAGALSQTQYF. The CDR3 DNA reads TGTGCCAGCAGTTTGGGACTAGCGGGGGCCCTTTCGCAGACCCAGTACTTC.